This TCR beta chain was captured by sequencing in a study of blood T cell repertoires in COVID-19. Study context: Samples came from the United States, Italy and Spain, spanning acute and convalescent COVID-19. T cells, B-cell-depleted T cells, or PBMCs provided the cDNA or gDNA that served as material.

TCRdb keeps only in-frame clones here, not all; method: immunoSEQ multiplex PCR. Among roughly 280,000 clones listed, roughly 80% were seen once. The CDR3 runs 16 residues. V was clipped by 6 bases and J by 0 bases, with 15 bases between them. Germline V gene sequence: CDR1 MDHEN, CDR2 SYDVKM. What was sequenced was peripheral blood. V gene TRBV28 combines with J gene TRBJ1-5; weak D call: TRBD1 (5 bases). The TCR sequence derives from a man between 60 and 75 years old with acute or convalescent COVID-19. The CDR3 here is CASRLDTRYSNQPQHF. The CDR3 DNA follows: TGTGCCAGCAGGCTGGACACCCGTTATAGCAATCAGCCCCAGCATTTT.